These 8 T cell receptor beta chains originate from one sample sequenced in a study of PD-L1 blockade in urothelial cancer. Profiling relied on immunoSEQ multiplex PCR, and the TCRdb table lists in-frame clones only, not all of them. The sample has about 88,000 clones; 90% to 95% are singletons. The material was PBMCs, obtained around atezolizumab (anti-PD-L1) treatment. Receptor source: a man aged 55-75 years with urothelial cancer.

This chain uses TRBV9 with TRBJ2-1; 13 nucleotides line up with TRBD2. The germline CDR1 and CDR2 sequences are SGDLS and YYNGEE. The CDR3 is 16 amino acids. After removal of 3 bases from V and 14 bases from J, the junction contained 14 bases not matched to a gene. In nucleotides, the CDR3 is TGTGCCAGCAGCGCGCAGACTAGCGGGGGGACCGACCGCGAGTTCTTC. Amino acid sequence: CASSAQTSGGTDREFF.

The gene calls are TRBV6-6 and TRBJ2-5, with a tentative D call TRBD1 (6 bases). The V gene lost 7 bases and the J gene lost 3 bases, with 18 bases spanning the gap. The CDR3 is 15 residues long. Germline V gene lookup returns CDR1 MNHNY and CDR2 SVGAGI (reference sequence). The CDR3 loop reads CASNHGAAGEETQYF. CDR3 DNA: TGTGCCAGCAACCACGGAGCGGCAGGGGAAGAGACCCAGTACTTC.

In DNA form, the CDR3 reads TGTGCCAGCAGCTTAGGGCAGCCGGGACAGGGTTACGAGCAGTACTTC. This codes for CASSLGQPGQGYEQYF. The chain couples TRBV7-9 to TRBJ2-7; 9 bases fit TRBD1. Germline loops: CDR1 SEHNR, CDR2 FQNEAQ (reference sequence). CDR3 length: 16 residues. V lost 1 base and J lost 4; bases outside the gene matches: 8.

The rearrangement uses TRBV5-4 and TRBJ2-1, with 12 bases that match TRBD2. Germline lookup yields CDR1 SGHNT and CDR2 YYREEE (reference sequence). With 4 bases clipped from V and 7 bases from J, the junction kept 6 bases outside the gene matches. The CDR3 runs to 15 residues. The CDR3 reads CASSPSTSGRNEQFF. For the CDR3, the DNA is TGTGCCAGCAGCCCTTCGACTAGCGGGAGAAATGAGCAGTTCTTC. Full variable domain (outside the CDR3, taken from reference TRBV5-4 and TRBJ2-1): ETGVTQSPTHLIKTRGQQVTLRCSSQSGHNTVSWYQQALGQGPQFIFQYYREEENGRGNFPPRFSGLQFPNYSSELNVNALELDDSALYLCASSPSTSGRNEQFFGPGTRLTVL.

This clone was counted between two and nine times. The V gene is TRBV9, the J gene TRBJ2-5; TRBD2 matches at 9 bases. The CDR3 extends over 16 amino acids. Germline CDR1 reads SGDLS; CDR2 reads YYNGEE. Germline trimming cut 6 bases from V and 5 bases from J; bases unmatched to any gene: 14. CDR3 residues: CASTPGVSGSTETQYF. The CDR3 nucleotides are TGTGCCAGCACCCCCGGGGTTAGCGGGAGTACTGAGACCCAGTACTTC.

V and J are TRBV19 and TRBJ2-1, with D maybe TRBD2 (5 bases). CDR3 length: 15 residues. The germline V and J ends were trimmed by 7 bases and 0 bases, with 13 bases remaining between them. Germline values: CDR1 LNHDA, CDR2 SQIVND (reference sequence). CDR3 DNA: TGTGCCAGTACTCGTTTGGGGAGCTCCTACAATGAGCAGTTCTTC. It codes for CASTRLGSSYNEQFF.

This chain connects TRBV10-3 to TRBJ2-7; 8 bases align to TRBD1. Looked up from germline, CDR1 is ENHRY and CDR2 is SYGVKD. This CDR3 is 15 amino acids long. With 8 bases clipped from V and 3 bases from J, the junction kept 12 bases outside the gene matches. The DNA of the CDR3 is TGTGCCATCTCTGGGACGACAGGGGCCCTCTACGAGCAGTACTTC. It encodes CAISGTTGALYEQYF.

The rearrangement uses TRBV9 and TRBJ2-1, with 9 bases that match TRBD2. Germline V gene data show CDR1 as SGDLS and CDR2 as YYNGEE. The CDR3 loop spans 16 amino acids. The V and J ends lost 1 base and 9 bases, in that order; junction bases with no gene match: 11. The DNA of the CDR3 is TGTGCCAGCAGCGTACCACTAGCGGGTGACCGCGGTGAGCAGTTCTTC. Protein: CASSVPLAGDRGEQFF. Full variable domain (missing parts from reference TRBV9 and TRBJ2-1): DSGVTQTPKHLITATGQRVTLRCSPRSGDLSVYWYQQSLDQGLQFLIQYYNGEERAKGNILERFSAQQFPDLHSELNLSSLELGDSALYFCASSVPLAGDRGEQFFGPGTRLTVL.